The 11 T cell receptor beta chains listed next were all sequenced from one sample in a study of regulatory T cells in long-lasting Graves disease. The authors built TCR beta libraries using iRepertoire HTBI primers and Arm-PCR of CDR3 regions. From the multiplex PCR reads, TCRdb called clonotypes with MiXCR, one entry per CDR3 protein. The table records fewer than 450,000 distinct CDR3 sequences, about a quarter of them present only once. Documented time point: persistent/refractory GD, antithyroid drugs over 5 years with positive TRAb. TCR sequences were obtained from RNA taken from PBMCs. The material was peripheral blood mononuclear cells (PBMCs), obtained when the disease was refractory, from a patient treated with antithyroid drugs. Receptor source: a female donor with Graves disease.

This clonotype was observed at least ten times. The V and J genes are TRBV7-2 and TRBJ1-5; TRBD1 might be the D (6 bases). The V gene lost 0 bases and the J gene lost 5 bases, with 8 bases spanning the gap. CDR3 size: 14 residues. Per germline, CDR1 SGHTA and CDR2 FQGNSA. The CDR3 region has the DNA TGTGCCAGCAGCTTAGCGGCAGGGGATCAGCCCCAGCATTTT. Translation: CASSLAAGDQPQHF.

This clonotype was seen more than once but under ten times. V gene TRBV7-9 combines with J gene TRBJ1-1; D is possibly TRBD1 (5 bases). V shed 1 base and J shed 0 bases, with 15 bases lying between them. CDR1 SEHNR and CDR2 FQNEAQ come from the germline V gene (reference sequence). CDR3 size: 17 residues. The CDR3 reads CASSLVGIGQVNTEAFF. The CDR3 DNA sequence: TGTGCCAGCAGCTTAGTTGGGATCGGACAAGTGAACACTGAAGCTTTCTTT.

In its sample, this clonotype was seen many times. The genes are TRBV27 and TRBJ2-5, with 9 bases identical to TRBD1. This CDR3 is 15 amino acids long. Losses at the gene ends were 0 bases for V and 4 bases for J; bases not matched to a gene: 3. Per germline, CDR1 MNHEY and CDR2 SMNVEV (reference sequence). CDR3 sequence: CASSLSGTGLETQYF. CDR3 DNA: TGTGCCAGCAGTTTATCCGGGACAGGGTTAGAGACCCAGTACTTC.

The chain uses TRBV19 and TRBJ2-3; 8 bases match TRBD2. The CDR3 loop spans 14 amino acids. V was clipped by 7 bases and J by 3 bases; unmatched bases: 6. Germline V CDR1 and CDR2: LNHDA, SQIVND (reference sequence). The CDR3 region is CASTLAGWTDTQYF. CDR3 coding DNA: TGTGCCAGTACCTTAGCGGGATGGACAGATACGCAGTATTTT.

This chain uses TRBV7-2 with TRBJ2-5, with D perhaps TRBD1 (5 bases). CDR1 and CDR2 (germline): SGHTA, FQGNSA. The V end was cut by 5 bases, the J end by 7 bases, with 14 bases between. The CDR3 is 13 amino acids. The CDR3 coding sequence is TGTGCCAGCAGCGGGCAGGGCCTAGGGACCCAGTACTTC. This sequence encodes CASSGQGLGTQYF.

Comments on this clonotype: A much larger clone differs by one base, so this may be a read error. The chain joins TRBV20-1 to TRBJ1-4; 7 nucleotides line up with TRBD1. From germline, CDR1 is DFQATT and CDR2 SNEGSKA (reference sequence). The CDR3 contains 14 residues. The DNA for the CDR3 is TGCAGTGCTAGAGTAACAGGGGCGGGTGAAAAACTGGTTTTT. This gives the protein CSARVTGAGEKLVF.

This clonotype was picked up a small number of times. The J gene is TRBJ2-2, the V gene TRBV28; tentatively, D is TRBD1 (6 bases). The V gene's germline CDR1 is MDHEN and CDR2 SYDVKM. The CDR3 has 12 amino acids. Trimming cost V 6 bases and J 9 bases, with 11 bases left between them. CDR3 loop: CASRQQGRELFF. Written as DNA, the CDR3 is TGTGCCAGCAGGCAACAGGGCCGGGAGCTGTTTTTT.

This clonotype was picked up a small number of times. The genes are TRBV5-6 and TRBJ1-1; D may be TRBD1 (6 bases). Germline V CDR1 and CDR2: SGHDT, YYEEEE. The CDR3 loop spans 12 amino acids. Trimming pared 3 bases from V and 7 bases from J, leaving 10 bases between. The CDR3 is CASSSWTDEAFF. For the CDR3, the DNA is TGTGCCAGCAGCTCATGGACAGATGAAGCTTTCTTT.

Remarks on this clonotype: With a much larger clone just one base away, this may be a read error. V usage is TRBV10-3 and J usage is TRBJ1-2; tentatively, D is TRBD1 (5 bases). This CDR3 comprises 13 residues. V was cut by 10 bases and J by 4 bases, with 16 bases left in between. CDR1 and CDR2 (germline): ENHRY, SYGVKD. The CDR3 DNA sequence: TGTGCCACAGCCCACGGTGGGGGCTATGGCTACACCTTC. Amino acid sequence: CATAHGGGYGYTF.

This clonotype was observed at least ten times. The chain has TRBV12-3 or TRBV12-4 and TRBJ2-2, with 15 bases matching TRBD2. CDR3 size: 18 residues. Germline trimming cut 5 bases from V and 8 bases from J; bases unmatched to any gene: 12. CDR3 protein: CASSPYDWTSGRGGELFF. The CDR3, as DNA: TGTGCCAGCAGTCCCTACGACTGGACTAGCGGGAGGGGGGGGGAGCTGTTTTTT.

CDR3 loop: CASSIGRRENIQYF. The CDR3 DNA sequence: TGTGCCAGCAGTATCGGACGGCGCGAAAACATTCAGTACTTC. The rearrangement joins TRBV27 to TRBJ2-4; unclear D gene. V was trimmed by 5 bases and J by 5 bases, leaving 13 bases between them. CDR3 length: 14 amino acids. Germline CDR1 reads MNHEY; CDR2 reads SMNVEV (reference sequence).